This T cell receptor (beta chain) was identified in a study of blood T cell repertoires in COVID-19. Study-wide context: In each case, the material was cDNA or gDNA derived from T cells, B-cell-depleted T cells, or PBMCs.

In the authors' methods: From reference gene primer amplification, estimates of nucleated cell counts were derived. TCRdb's copy holds only in-frame clones and misses some; the assay was immunoSEQ multiplex PCR. The V and J calls and the clone size are those of that table, but D and trimming were determined from the DNA. In the table there are approximately 200,000 clones, around 88% of which are singletons. Participants' own reports of clinical history determined their cohort assignment. Donors of Cohort 3 who recovered were those that had two negative PCRs, clearance, or symptom resolution. Germline CDR1 and CDR2: SGHTA and FQGNSA. The CDR3 consists of 17 residues. Losses at the gene ends were 5 bases for V and 10 bases for J; bases not matched to a gene: 14.

What was sequenced was PBMCs or T cells enriched from blood (not recorded which). The chain couples TRBV7-2 to TRBJ1-6, with 10 bases fitting TRBD1. The clonotype comes from a young woman who had recovered from COVID-19. This CDR3 is CASSPRDRGSVGSPLHF. The CDR3 DNA follows: TGTGCCAGCAGCCCACGGGACAGGGGATCAGTGGGATCACCCCTCCACTTT.